Sequencing of this T cell receptor (beta chain) was carried out in a study of blood T cell repertoires in COVID-19. At the level of the study: Whether acute or convalescent, the COVID-19 samples came from the United States, Italy and Spain. In each case, the material was cDNA or gDNA derived from T cells, B-cell-depleted T cells, or PBMCs.

In the source study's methods: Using reference gene primer amplification, nucleated cell counts were estimated. The repertoire was sequenced with immunoSEQ multiplex PCR; TCRdb's copy has only in-frame clones and lacks some. That table supplies the V and J calls and clone size; D and trimming were determined from the DNA. Here the sample spans about 230,000 clones, around nine tenths being singletons. V shed 3 bases and J 8 bases; nucleotides not matched to a gene: 11. The CDR3 has 16 residues. Germline lookup yields CDR1 KGHSH and CDR2 LQKENI. The specimen sequenced was peripheral blood. The V call is TRBV18, the J call TRBJ2-1; 9 bases align to TRBD1. This clonotype was sampled from a woman aged 60-75 years with acute or convalescent COVID-19. Here the CDR3 DNA reads TGTGCCAGCTCACCTGGACAGGGGAGGGCCGGCCATGAGCAGTTCTTC. Encoded protein: CASSPGQGRAGHEQFF.